Listed below are T cell receptor beta chains from one sample, sequenced in a study of T cells in Graves' hyperthyroidism and ophthalmopathy. One entry per CDR3 protein results from TCRdb running MiXCR on the multiplex PCR reads. The repertoire includes under 650,000 distinct CDR3 sequences, around 15% of them detected once, and about 3.8% sits in the top ten. Specimen: blood. The receptors here all came from a woman aged 30 to 39 with Graves' hyperthyroidism. Both conserved end residues are part of each CDR3. A D gene is named only where the DNA matches it firmly. Clone size is not always given. Where it is, it says once, few, many or a class for expanded clones.

J	size	V	D	CDR3	DNA
TRBJ2-7	many	TRBV7-8	.	CASSSRQRAYEQYF	TGTGCCAGCAGCTCTCGACAGAGAGCCTACGAGCAGTACTTC
TRBJ1-5	.	TRBV19	TRBD1	CASSRGQAANSNQPQHF	TGTGCCAGTAGTAGGGGACAGGCGGCTAATAGCAATCAGCCCCAGCATTTT
TRBJ1-6	.	TRBV20-1	.	CSARALDKGSYNSPLHF	TGCAGTGCTCGAGCCCTGGACAAGGGATCCTATAATTCACCCCTCCACTTT
TRBJ1-1	few	TRBV13	.	CASSFESESEAFF	TGTGCCAGCAGCTTTGAAAGCGAGAGTGAAGCTTTCTTT
TRBJ2-7	few	TRBV6-1	.	CASSEGQPYEQYF	TGTGCCAGCAGTGAGGGACAACCCTACGAGCAGTACTTC
TRBJ2-7	many	TRBV27	.	CASSDDFYEQYF	TGTGCCAGCAGTGATGACTTCTACGAGCAGTACTTC
TRBJ2-7	few	TRBV4-1	.	CASSQESRVREQYF	TGCGCCAGCAGCCAAGAATCCAGGGTCAGGGAGCAGTACTTC
TRBJ1-5	many	TRBV20-1	TRBD1	CSASRGRGQPQHF	TGCAGTGCTAGTAGGGGGCGCGGGCAGCCCCAGCATTTT
TRBJ2-1	.	TRBV10-1	.	CASSESEASDRYNEQFF	TGCGCCAGCAGTGAGTCGGAAGCTAGCGACCGCTACAATGAGCAGTTCTTC
TRBJ1-2	.	TRBV6-1	.	CASSPPDLNYGYTF	TGTGCCAGCAGTCCCCCGGACCTTAACTATGGCTACACCTTC
TRBJ2-5	many	TRBV28	.	CASSLSEVSGAGAQYF	TGTGCCAGCAGTTTATCCGAGGTCTCGGGAGCTGGGGCCCAGTACTTC
TRBJ1-1	many	TRBV24-1	.	CATSGEGNTEAFF	TGTGCCACCAGTGGGGAAGGGAACACTGAAGCTTTCTTT
TRBJ2-7	many	TRBV7-2	.	CASSLDSDEQYF	TGTGCCAGCAGCTTAGATTCAGACGAGCAGTACTTC
TRBJ2-7	many	TRBV28	TRBD1	CASSLIDRDSYEQYF	TGTGCCAGCAGCCTAATAGACAGGGACTCCTACGAGCAGTACTTC
TRBJ2-7	many	TRBV6-1	.	CASWGGQALNSYEQYF	TGTGCCAGCTGGGGTGGGCAGGCCTTAAATTCCTACGAGCAGTACTTC
TRBJ2-3	.	TRBV6-4	.	CASSDSHTDTQYF	TGTGCCAGCAGTGACTCGCACACAGATACGCAGTATTTT
TRBJ2-2	many	TRBV18	.	CASSPDPVTGELFF	TGTGCCAGCTCTCCCGACCCGGTCACCGGGGAGCTGTTTTTT
TRBJ1-1	.	TRBV11-2	.	CASSLPFGAISPNTEAFF	TGTGCCAGCAGCTTACCCTTTGGGGCTATCTCCCCGAACACTGAAGCTTTCTTT
TRBJ1-2	many	TRBV3-1	.	CASSQDMVYYGYTF	TGTGCCAGCAGCCAAGATATGGTTTACTATGGCTACACCTTC
TRBJ2-7	.	TRBV5-4	.	CASSLDYGKMGQYF	TGTGCCAGCAGCTTGGACTACGGGAAAATGGGGCAGTACTTC
TRBJ1-1	many	TRBV10-3	.	CAIRGWENTEAFF	TGTGCCATCAGGGGGTGGGAGAACACTGAAGCTTTCTTT